This TCR beta chain was identified during a study of T cells in Graves' hyperthyroidism and ophthalmopathy. Findings of the study overall: In blood, most of the thyroid clonotypes expanded above 0.001 were also present.

What was amplified from RNA transcripts were TCR beta CDR3 regions. HTBI primers drove first-round RT-PCR of the TCR CDR3. TCRdb re-called the multiplex PCR reads with MiXCR, one entry per CDR3 protein. The sample shows 450,000 to 700,000 distinct CDR3 sequences, roughly 46% of them seen only once. The V and J ends lost 0 bases and 14 bases respectively, with 21 bases between them. Germline CDR1 SGHRS, CDR2 YFSETQ. The CDR3 runs 15 residues. As regards this clonotype: The antigen remains undetermined.

Stable disease denoted Graves' hyperthyroidism without ophthalmopathy progression within 18 months. Subjects aged 18 to 65 presented with newly diagnosed hyperthyroidism of less than 2 months' duration. Diagnostic decisions used clinical symptoms, serum thyroxine and TRAb, thyroid ultrasound and orbital computed tomography. The sequenced sample was peripheral blood or thyroid tissue (not recorded which). The TCR sequence derives from a young woman with Graves' hyperthyroidism. The chain has TRBV5-1 and TRBJ1-5; D is unresolved. CDR3 bases: TGCGCCAGCAGCTTGGAAGTTAGCGGGAGCCGCGATGAGCATTTT. Translating it yields CASSLEVSGSRDEHF.